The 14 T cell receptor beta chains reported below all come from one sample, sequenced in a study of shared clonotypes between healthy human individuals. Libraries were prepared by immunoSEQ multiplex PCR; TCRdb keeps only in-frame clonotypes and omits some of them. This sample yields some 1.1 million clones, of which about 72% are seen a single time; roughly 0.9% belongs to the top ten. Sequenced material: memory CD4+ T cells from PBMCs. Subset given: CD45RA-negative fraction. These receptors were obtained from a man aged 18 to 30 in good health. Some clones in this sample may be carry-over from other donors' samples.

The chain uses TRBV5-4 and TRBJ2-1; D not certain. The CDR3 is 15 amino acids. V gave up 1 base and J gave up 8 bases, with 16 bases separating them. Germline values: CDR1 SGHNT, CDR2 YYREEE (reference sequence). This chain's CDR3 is CASSLFFTVSYEQFF. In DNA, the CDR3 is TGTGCCAGCAGCTTGTTCTTCACAGTCAGCTATGAGCAGTTCTTC.

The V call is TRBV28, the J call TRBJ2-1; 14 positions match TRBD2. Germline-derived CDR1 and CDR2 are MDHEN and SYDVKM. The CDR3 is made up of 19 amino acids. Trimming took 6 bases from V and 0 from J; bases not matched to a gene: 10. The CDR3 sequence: CASRNSGTSGGSSYNEQFF. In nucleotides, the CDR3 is TGTGCCAGCAGAAATTCTGGGACTAGCGGGGGATCCTCCTACAATGAGCAGTTCTTC.

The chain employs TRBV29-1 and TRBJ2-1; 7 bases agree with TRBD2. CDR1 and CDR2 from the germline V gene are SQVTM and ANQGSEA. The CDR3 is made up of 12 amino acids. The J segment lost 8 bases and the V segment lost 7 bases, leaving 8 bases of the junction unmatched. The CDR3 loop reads CSGLLAMDEQFF. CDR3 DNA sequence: TGCAGCGGATTACTAGCGATGGATGAGCAGTTCTTC.

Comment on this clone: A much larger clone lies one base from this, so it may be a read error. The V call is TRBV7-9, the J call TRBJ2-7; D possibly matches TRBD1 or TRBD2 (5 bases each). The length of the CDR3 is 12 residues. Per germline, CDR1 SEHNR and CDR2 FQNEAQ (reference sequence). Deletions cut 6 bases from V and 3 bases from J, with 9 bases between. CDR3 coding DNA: TGTGCCAGCAGGGGGGAGAGCTACGAGCAGTACTTC. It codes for CASRGESYEQYF. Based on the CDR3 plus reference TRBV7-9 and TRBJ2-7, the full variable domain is DTGVSQNPRHKITKRGQNVTFRCDPISEHNRLYWYRQTLGQGPEFLTYFQNEAQLEKSRLLSDRFSAERPKGSFSTLEIQRTEQGDSAMYLCASRGESYEQYFGPGTRLTVT.

Written as DNA, the CDR3 is TGTGCCAGCAGTTTTAGCGGGACGACGAGCTACGAGCAGTACTTC. It translates to CASSFSGTTSYEQYF. This sequence joins TRBV28 and TRBJ2-7, with 8 bases matching TRBD2. CDR3 length: 15 amino acids. Germline CDR1 and CDR2: MDHEN and SYDVKM. Trimming cost V 3 bases and J 3 bases; bases outside gene matches: 7.

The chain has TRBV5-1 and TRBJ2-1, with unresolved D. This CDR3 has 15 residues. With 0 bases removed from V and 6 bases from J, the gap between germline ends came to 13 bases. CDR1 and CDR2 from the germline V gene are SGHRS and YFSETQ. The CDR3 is CASSLAGSVSNEQFF. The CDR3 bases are TGCGCCAGCAGCTTGGCCGGATCCGTAAGCAATGAGCAGTTCTTC. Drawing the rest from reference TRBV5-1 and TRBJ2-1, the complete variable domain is KAGVTQTPRYLIKTRGQQVTLSCSPISGHRSVSWYQQTPGQGLQFLFEYFSETQRNKGNFPGRFSGRQFSNSRSEMNVSTLELGDSALYLCASSLAGSVSNEQFFGPGTRLTVL.

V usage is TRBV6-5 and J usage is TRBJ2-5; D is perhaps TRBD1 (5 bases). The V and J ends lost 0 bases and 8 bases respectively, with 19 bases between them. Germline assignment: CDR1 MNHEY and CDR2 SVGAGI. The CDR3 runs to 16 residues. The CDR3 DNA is TGTGCCAGCAGTTACTCGAGTTATCCAGGGTCCGGAACCCAGTACTTC. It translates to CASSYSSYPGSGTQYF.

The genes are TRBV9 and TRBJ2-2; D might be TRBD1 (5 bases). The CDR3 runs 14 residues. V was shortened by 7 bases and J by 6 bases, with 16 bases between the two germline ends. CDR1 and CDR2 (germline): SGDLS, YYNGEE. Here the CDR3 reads CASSRVGAAGELFF. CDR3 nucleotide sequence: TGTGCCAGCTCAAGGGTAGGGGCCGCCGGGGAGCTGTTTTTT.

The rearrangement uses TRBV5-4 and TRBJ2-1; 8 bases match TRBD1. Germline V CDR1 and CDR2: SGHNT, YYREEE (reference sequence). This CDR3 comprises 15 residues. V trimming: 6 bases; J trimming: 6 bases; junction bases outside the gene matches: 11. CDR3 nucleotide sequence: TGTGCCAGCACGATAGACAGGGGTTCTCGCAATGAGCAGTTCTTC. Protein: CASTIDRGSRNEQFF.

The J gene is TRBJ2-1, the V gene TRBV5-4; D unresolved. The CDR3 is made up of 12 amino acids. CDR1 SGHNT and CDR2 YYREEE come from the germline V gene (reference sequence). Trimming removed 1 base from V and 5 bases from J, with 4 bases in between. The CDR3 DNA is TGTGCCAGCAGCTTGTCGGACAATGAGCAGTTCTTC. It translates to CASSLSDNEQFF.

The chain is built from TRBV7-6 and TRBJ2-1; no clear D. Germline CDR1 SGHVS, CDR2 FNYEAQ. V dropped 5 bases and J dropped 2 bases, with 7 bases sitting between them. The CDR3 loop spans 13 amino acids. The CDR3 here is CASSINTYNEQFF. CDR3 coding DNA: TGTGCCAGCAGCATTAACACCTACAATGAGCAGTTCTTC.

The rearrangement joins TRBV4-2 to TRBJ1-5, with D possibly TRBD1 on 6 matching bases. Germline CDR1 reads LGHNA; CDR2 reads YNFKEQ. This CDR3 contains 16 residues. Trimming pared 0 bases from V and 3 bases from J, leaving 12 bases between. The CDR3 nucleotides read TGTGCCAGCAGCCAAGATTTCGGACAGCTCAATCAGCCCCAGCATTTT. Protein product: CASSQDFGQLNQPQHF.

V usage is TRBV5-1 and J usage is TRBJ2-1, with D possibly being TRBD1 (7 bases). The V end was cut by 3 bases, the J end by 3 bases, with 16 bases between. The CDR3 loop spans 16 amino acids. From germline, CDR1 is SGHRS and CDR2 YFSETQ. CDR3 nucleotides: TGCGCCAGCAGCTGGGGGGACAGAAAAGACTACAATGAGCAGTTCTTC. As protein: CASSWGDRKDYNEQFF. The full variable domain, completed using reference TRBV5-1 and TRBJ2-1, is KAGVTQTPRYLIKTRGQQVTLSCSPISGHRSVSWYQQTPGQGLQFLFEYFSETQRNKGNFPGRFSGRQFSNSRSEMNVSTLELGDSALYLCASSWGDRKDYNEQFFGPGTRLTVL.

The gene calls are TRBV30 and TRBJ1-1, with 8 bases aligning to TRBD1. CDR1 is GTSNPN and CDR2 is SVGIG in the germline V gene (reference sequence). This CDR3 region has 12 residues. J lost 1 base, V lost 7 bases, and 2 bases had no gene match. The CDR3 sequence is CAYDRGNTEAFF. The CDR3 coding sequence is TGTGCCTATGACAGGGGGAACACTGAAGCTTTCTTT.